This TCR beta chain was observed in a study of blood T cell repertoires in COVID-19. This CDR3 spans 14 amino acids. Germline CDR1 and CDR2: LNHNV and YYDKDF (reference sequence). J lost 2 bases, V lost 5 bases, and 4 bases had no gene match. The method was immunoSEQ multiplex PCR; TCRdb's version includes in-frame clones alone and lacks a portion of them. The profile shows roughly 230,000 clones, approximately 84% of them singletons. What was sequenced was peripheral blood. The clonotype comes from a man aged 50 or older with active or convalescent COVID-19. This sequence joins TRBV15 and TRBJ2-7; 9 bases are a match to TRBD1. The CDR3 DNA follows: TGTGCCACCAGCTACAGGGGGCCAACCTACGAGCAGTACTTC. This sequence encodes CATSYRGPTYEQYF.